The next 19 T cell receptor beta chains were all read from a single sample in a study of Ad26.COV2.S vaccination and SARS-CoV-2 variants (dated by TCRdb to about 2021). Explained via the paper, the treatment or condition label denotes: about 20 received Ad26.COV2.S at low or high dose, single or two shots; roughly 5 received placebo; per-sample allocation not given. Repertoires of vaccine and placebo recipients were sequenced from samples taken on day 63 after the first injection. Libraries came from the immunoSEQ multiplex PCR assay. Not all clones reach the TCRdb copy of this immuneACCESS table, which keeps in-frame sequences only. Checked studies attribute under half of the gap to unresolved V genes and leave the rest unexplained. For this sample there are 400,000 to 450,000 clones; 90% appear just once. 9% to 15% of the sample is in the top ten clones. The input for sequencing was peripheral blood, taken in a trial of Ad26.COV2.S vaccine versus placebo. These receptors originate from a person between 18 and 60 years old who received the Ad26.COV2.S COVID-19 vaccine or a placebo.

The chain recombines TRBV30 with TRBJ1-4; TRBD1 matches 7 bases. This CDR3 has 13 amino acids. The germline V gene has CDR1 GTSNPN and CDR2 SVGIG (reference sequence). The ends lost 4 bases at V and 10 bases at J; junction bases unmatched: 9. CDR3 sequence (DNA): TGTGCCTGGAACAGGGGTAGTCAAGGAAAACTGTTTTTT. This codes for CAWNRGSQGKLFF.

This rearrangement joins TRBV5-1 to TRBJ2-1; the match to TRBD1 covers 11 bases. This CDR3 is 15 amino acids long. The germline V gene encodes CDR1 SGHRS and CDR2 YFSETQ. J gave up 7 bases and V 1 base, and 4 bases lay outside the gene matches. CDR3 region: CASSLRTGGRNEQFF. CDR3 coding DNA: TGCGCCAGCAGCTTGAGGACAGGGGGCAGGAATGAGCAGTTCTTC. Full variable domain (outside the CDR3, taken from reference TRBV5-1 and TRBJ2-1): KAGVTQTPRYLIKTRGQQVTLSCSPISGHRSVSWYQQTPGQGLQFLFEYFSETQRNKGNFPGRFSGRQFSNSRSEMNVSTLELGDSALYLCASSLRTGGRNEQFFGPGTRLTVL.

The CDR3 spells CASSVGVSYEQYF. The CDR3 nucleotides read TGTGCCAGCAGTGTAGGGGTTTCCTACGAGCAGTACTTC. The V call is TRBV28, the J call TRBJ2-7; perhaps TRBD1 as D (5 bases). The CDR3 is 13 residues long. V lost 5 bases and J lost 1, with 9 bases in between. Germline V gene lookup returns CDR1 MDHEN and CDR2 SYDVKM.

The chain links TRBV5-1 to TRBJ2-2; 7 nucleotides match TRBD2. The V gene end was trimmed by 3 bases and the J gene end by 1 base; junction bases not matched to a gene: 6. The CDR3 sequence is 16 residues long. Germline V gene lookup returns CDR1 SGHRS and CDR2 YFSETQ. CDR3 loop: CASSSGAGMNTGELFF. The CDR3 DNA reads as TGCGCCAGCAGCTCCGGAGCGGGAATGAACACCGGGGAGCTGTTTTTT.

The V gene is TRBV5-4, the J gene TRBJ1-1; D possibly corresponds to TRBD1 (6 bases). The germline CDR1 and CDR2 sequences are SGHNT and YYREEE (reference sequence). The CDR3 extends over 15 amino acids. The germline V and J ends were trimmed by 1 base and 1 base, with 11 bases remaining between them. CDR3 in DNA: TGTGCCAGCAGCTTGTTAACAGGGTGGAACACTGAAGCTTTCTTT. Its translation: CASSLLTGWNTEAFF.

This clone was counted a few times. The chain joins TRBV11-2 to TRBJ2-7, with D possibly matching TRBD2 (5 bases). Germline V gene data show CDR1 as SGHAT and CDR2 as FQNNGV. This CDR3 region has 15 residues. Trimming shortened V by 2 bases and J by 2 bases, and 13 bases separated the two germline ends. For the CDR3, the DNA is TGTGCCAGCAGCTTATTGGCTAGCCGCACCTACGAGCAGTACTTC. This codes for CASSLLASRTYEQYF.

The V call is TRBV5-1, the J call TRBJ2-1; TRBD2 matches 12 bases. This CDR3 has 15 amino acids. V trimming: 4 bases; J trimming: 7 bases; junction bases outside the gene matches: 6. Germline V lookup: CDR1 SGHRS, CDR2 YFSETQ. CDR3 residues: CASSPSGRGTNEQFF. The CDR3 DNA reads TGCGCCAGCAGCCCTAGCGGGAGGGGGACGAATGAGCAGTTCTTC.

The chain employs TRBV4-3 and TRBJ1-1, with TRBD1 as a possible D gene (6 bases). Per germline, CDR1 LGHNA and CDR2 YSLEER. This CDR3 is 14 amino acids long. Trimming left V 1 base short and J 8 bases short, with 14 bases between. DNA for the CDR3: TGCGCCAGCAGCCAAGGGGTGTGGACAGTCGAAGCTTTCTTT. Its translation is CASSQGVWTVEAFF.

This clone appeared once. The J gene is TRBJ2-2, the V gene TRBV5-1, with TRBD1 matching 8 bases. Germline CDR1 SGHRS, CDR2 YFSETQ. This CDR3 has 12 amino acids. With V trimmed by 3 bases and J by 8 bases, 0 bases remained unmatched. The CDR3 coding sequence is TGCGCCAGCAGCTGGGACAGGGGGGAGCTGTTTTTT. It specifies CASSWDRGELFF. The full variable domain, rest sourced from reference TRBV5-1 and TRBJ2-2, is KAGVTQTPRYLIKTRGQQVTLSCSPISGHRSVSWYQQTPGQGLQFLFEYFSETQRNKGNFPGRFSGRQFSNSRSEMNVSTLELGDSALYLCASSWDRGELFFGEGSRLTVL.

This chain links TRBV7-2 with TRBJ2-5; 16 bases are shared with TRBD2. This CDR3 comprises 15 residues. J gave up 9 bases and V 11 bases, and 12 bases lay outside the gene matches. Germline lookup yields CDR1 SGHTA and CDR2 FQGNSA. This CDR3 reads CACLPGLAGGQAQYF. CDR3 in DNA: TGTGCCTGTCTTCCGGGACTAGCGGGAGGGCAGGCCCAGTACTTC.

This rearrangement joins TRBV5-1 to TRBJ1-1, with TRBD1 matching 7 bases. CDR1 is SGHRS, CDR2 YFSETQ, per germline. V trimming: 0 bases; J trimming: 0 bases; junction bases outside the gene matches: 8. CDR3 size: 17 residues. The CDR3 DNA reads TGCGCCAGCAGCTTGGCCAAGGACAGGAGCATGAACACTGAAGCTTTCTTT. This codes for CASSLAKDRSMNTEAFF. Based on the CDR3 plus reference TRBV5-1 and TRBJ1-1, the full variable domain is KAGVTQTPRYLIKTRGQQVTLSCSPISGHRSVSWYQQTPGQGLQFLFEYFSETQRNKGNFPGRFSGRQFSNSRSEMNVSTLELGDSALYLCASSLAKDRSMNTEAFFGQGTRLTVV.

The V and J genes are TRBV6-1 and TRBJ2-7; TRBD2 is a possible D gene (6 bases). The CDR3 sequence is 14 residues long. Germline CDR1 and CDR2: MNHNS and SASEGT. Trimming removed 0 bases at V and 0 bases at J, with 6 bases between. The CDR3 DNA sequence: TGTGCCAGCAGTGAAGCCGGGGGCTCCTACGAGCAGTACTTC. It encodes CASSEAGGSYEQYF.

The chain recombines TRBV9 with TRBJ2-1, with TRBD2 matching over 7 bases. After removal of 5 bases from V and 8 bases from J, the junction contained 7 bases not matched to a gene. Germline assignment: CDR1 SGDLS and CDR2 YYNGEE. This CDR3 has 13 residues. This CDR3 reads CASSGDYSDEQFF. The CDR3 bases are TGTGCCAGCAGTGGGGACTATTCGGATGAGCAGTTCTTC. The entire variable domain, with the rest obtained from reference TRBV9 and TRBJ2-1, is as follows: DSGVTQTPKHLITATGQRVTLRCSPRSGDLSVYWYQQSLDQGLQFLIQYYNGEERAKGNILERFSAQQFPDLHSELNLSSLELGDSALYFCASSGDYSDEQFFGPGTRLTVL.

The sample holds a few counts of this clone. V usage is TRBV7-9 and J usage is TRBJ1-2; possible D gene TRBD1, 6 bases. V lost 0 bases, J lost 4 bases, and 9 bases lay in between. The CDR3 is 14 residues long. Germline lookup yields CDR1 SEHNR and CDR2 FQNEAQ (reference sequence). The CDR3 is CASSLAGHSYGYTF. The CDR3, as DNA: TGTGCCAGCAGCTTAGCGGGACATAGCTATGGCTACACCTTC.

This clone showed up just a few times. The chain is built from TRBV10-3 and TRBJ1-1; 8 nucleotides agree with TRBD1. This CDR3 has 13 residues. With V trimmed by 7 bases and J by 7 bases, 8 bases remained unmatched. Germline-derived CDR1 and CDR2 are ENHRY and SYGVKD. The CDR3 region is CAIKEDRDFEAFF. CDR3 nucleotides: TGTGCCATCAAAGAGGACAGGGACTTTGAAGCTTTCTTT.

The chain joins TRBV30 to TRBJ1-1; tentatively, D is TRBD1 (5 bases). The CDR3 spans 16 residues. Germline V gene sequence: CDR1 GTSNPN, CDR2 SVGIG (reference sequence). V lost 2 bases and J lost 2, with 18 bases in between. The CDR3 loop reads CAWSTWGEPPNTEAFF. In DNA form, the CDR3 reads TGTGCCTGGAGTACCTGGGGGGAACCCCCTAACACTGAAGCTTTCTTT.

The rearrangement links TRBV11-2 to TRBJ2-3; unclear D gene. V was pared by 5 bases and J by 5 bases, with 14 bases between. Germline V lookup: CDR1 SGHAT, CDR2 FQNNGV. The CDR3 is 14 residues long. CDR3 sequence reads: CASSPPGRRDTQYF. The CDR3 DNA reads TGTGCCAGCAGCCCCCCTGGGCGACGAGATACGCAGTATTTT.

The chain carries TRBV9 and TRBJ1-2; tentative D call: TRBD1 (6 bases). CDR3 size: 16 residues. V lost 0 bases and J lost 6, with 18 bases in between. Per the germline V gene, CDR1 is SGDLS and CDR2 is YYNGEE. The CDR3 reads CASSVEDSLIVDGYTF. The CDR3, as DNA: TGTGCCAGCAGCGTAGAGGACAGTTTAATAGTGGATGGCTACACCTTC.

This sequence joins TRBV11-1 and TRBJ2-7; tentatively, D is TRBD2 (5 bases). Germline V gene sequence: CDR1 SGHAT, CDR2 FQDESV (reference sequence). This CDR3 contains 14 residues. V lost 1 base to trimming and J lost 2 bases, with 9 bases between them. The CDR3 sequence: CASSLVLAPYEQYF. DNA for the CDR3: TGTGCCAGCAGCTTAGTGCTAGCCCCCTACGAGCAGTACTTC.